These 7 T cell receptor beta chains were sequenced from one sample in a study of OX40 agonist ivuxolimab in advanced cancers. The repertoire was sequenced with immunoSEQ multiplex PCR; TCRdb's copy has only in-frame clones and lacks some. The sample shows 45,000 to 60,000 clones, around 89% of them seen only once. The sample was CD4+ or CD8+ T cells sorted from blood, taken in a trial of the OX40 agonist ivuxolimab. Receptors were obtained from an adult with an advanced solid tumor such as melanoma, head and neck, liver or kidney cancer.

This rearrangement joins TRBV7-2 to TRBJ2-2; D could derive from TRBD1 or TRBD2 (6 bases each). The CDR3 loop spans 16 amino acids. V lost 1 base and J 6 bases, leaving 15 bases between the germline ends. The germline V gene encodes CDR1 SGHTA and CDR2 FQGNSA. CDR3: CASSLVGGRQAGELFF. In nucleotides, the CDR3 is TGTGCCAGCAGCTTAGTAGGGGGGAGGCAGGCCGGGGAGCTGTTTTTT.

V is TRBV5-4 and J is TRBJ2-3; D is unclear. This CDR3 has 14 residues. Trimming stripped 1 base from V and 3 bases from J, with 9 bases between. CDR1 is SGHNT and CDR2 is YYREEE in the germline V gene (reference sequence). The CDR3 nucleotides read TGTGCCAGCAGCTTGATGGGTGGGACAGATACGCAGTATTTT. Translated, it gives CASSLMGGTDTQYF.

V and J are TRBV7-2 and TRBJ2-2; D is perhaps TRBD2 (7 bases). Trimming left V 5 bases short and J 4 bases short, with 20 bases between. Germline assignment: CDR1 SGHTA and CDR2 FQGNSA. This CDR3 has 17 amino acids. The CDR3 DNA follows: TGTGCCAGCAGCCGCCGGGGGGACACGAGCCTCACCGGGGAGCTGTTTTTT. This encodes CASSRRGDTSLTGELFF.

This sequence joins TRBV7-9 and TRBJ2-7; no clear D. CDR3 length: 13 amino acids. V gave up 0 bases and J gave up 6 bases, with 9 bases separating them. CDR1 and CDR2 (germline): SEHNR, FQNEAQ (reference sequence). For the CDR3, the DNA is TGTGCCAGCAGCTTAGCTGTCGGTCGCGAGCAGTACTTC. It translates to CASSLAVGREQYF.

V gene TRBV2 combines with J gene TRBJ2-7; D ambiguous. Germline values: CDR1 SNHLY, CDR2 FYNNEI. This CDR3 has 11 residues. The V end lost 4 bases, the J end lost 4 bases, and 5 bases lay between the germline ends. The CDR3 protein is CASSVTYEQYF. The CDR3 DNA sequence: TGTGCCAGCAGTGTAACGTACGAGCAGTACTTC.

The chain recombines TRBV14 with TRBJ1-4; D remains unclear. The CDR3 extends over 17 amino acids. Germline loops: CDR1 SGHDN, CDR2 FVKESK. Trimming removed 0 bases at V and 0 bases at J, with 11 bases between. In DNA form, the CDR3 reads TGTGCCAGCAGCCAAGAGATACGGGATGCAACTAATGAAAAACTGTTTTTT. Its protein product is CASSQEIRDATNEKLFF.

The genes are TRBV7-2 and TRBJ1-6; unclear D gene. The CDR3 extends over 13 amino acids. The V gene lost 1 base and the J gene lost 10 bases, with 8 bases spanning the gap. From germline, CDR1 is SGHTA and CDR2 FQGNSA. CDR3 residues: CASSLVAGSPLHF. Here the CDR3 DNA reads TGTGCCAGCAGCTTAGTGGCCGGCTCACCCCTCCACTTT.